The clone carrying this T cell receptor (beta chain) was seen a few times. Other DNA sequences in the sample encode the same CDR3. This specimen belongs to a study of blood T cell repertoires in COVID-19. The length of the CDR3 is 15 residues. From germline, CDR1 is LNHDA and CDR2 SQIVND (reference sequence). Trimming cost V 3 bases and J 1 base; bases outside gene matches: 4. In the original analysis: Reference gene primer amplification yielded estimated nucleated cell counts. Sequencing was performed with immunoSEQ multiplex PCR; in TCRdb, only in-frame clones are kept and a portion is missing. Clonal size and the V and J genes are those of that table, whereas D and trimming came from the DNA. Of about 260,000 clones listed, around 86% were seen once; the top ten hold roughly 9.8%.

The sample was peripheral blood. The rearrangement links TRBV19 to TRBJ2-3; 7 nucleotides align to TRBD2. The clonotype originates from a man in his forties or fifties who had recovered from COVID-19. The CDR3 DNA sequence: TGTGCCAGTAGTATGGGGCTAGCGGGCACAGATACGCAGTATTTT. Its translation is CASSMGLAGTDTQYF.